The T cell receptor beta chain described here comes from a study of T cell changes during pregnancy in multiple sclerosis. This CDR3 has 15 amino acids. Germline trimming cut 4 bases from V and 6 bases from J; bases unmatched to any gene: 10. Looked up from germline, CDR1 is SQVTM and CDR2 is ANQGSEA. Assay used: immunoSEQ multiplex PCR; TCRdb lists only in-frame clones, some missing. The sample yields 30,000 to 40,000 clones, around 90% seen once. V and J are TRBV29-1 and TRBJ2-1, with 9 bases fitting TRBD2. This sample comprised CD4+ T cells from peripheral blood mononuclear cells, obtained in the second trimester of pregnancy. The receptor's source is a female donor in good health, enrolled as a control in a pregnancy study. The DNA of the CDR3 is TGCAGCGTTGGCCGAGGCGGGGGGGTGGGCAATGAGCAGTTCTTC. Translation: CSVGRGGGVGNEQFF.